This is a list of T cell receptor beta chains from one sample in a study of blood T cell repertoires in COVID-19. The table came from immunoSEQ multiplex PCR; TCRdb's copy has only in-frame clones and leaves some out. This table has approximately 130,000 clones, around 78% appearing once. Specimen: peripheral blood. The receptors shown here come from a human donor in a cohort sampled during active COVID-19. The CDR3 runs from the conserved cysteine through the conserved F or W. The D gene is left open where the match is weak. Rows give clone size only sometimes, using once, few, many, or a class for an expanded clone.

TRBJ1-3 . . TRBV5-1 CASSRSPGSGNTIYF TGCGCCAGCAGCCGGTCACCGGGTAGTGGAAACACCATATATTTT
TRBJ2-1 . . TRBV9 CASSVGWGDRSYNEQFF TGTGCCAGCAGCGTAGGGTGGGGAGACAGGTCTTACAATGAGCAGTTCTTC
TRBJ1-4 . few TRBV7-8 CASSPMGQDEKLFF TGTGCCAGCAGCCCCATGGGGCAGGATGAAAAACTGTTTTTT
TRBJ2-7 . . TRBV11-2 CASSLGAGYEQYF TGTGCCAGCAGCTTAGGAGCGGGCTACGAGCAGTACTTC
TRBJ1-3 . . TRBV6-1 CASSEVVNYFSGNTIYF TGTGCCAGCAGTGAAGTAGTCAACTACTTCTCTGGAAACACCATATATTTT
TRBJ2-7 TRBD1 . TRBV7-9 CASSLASWDRAIYEQYF TGTGCCAGCAGCTTAGCGTCATGGGACAGGGCTATCTACGAGCAGTACTTC
TRBJ1-1 TRBD1 . TRBV7-9 CASGTGAFHTEAFF TGTGCCTCCGGGACAGGGGCTTTCCACACTGAAGCTTTCTTT
TRBJ1-1 . . TRBV6-5 CASSYSGVYMNTEAFF TGTGCCAGCAGTTACTCTGGAGTCTACATGAACACTGAAGCTTTCTTT
TRBJ1-1 . . TRBV28 CASSLSREAFF TGTGCCAGCAGTCTCAGTCGTGAAGCTTTCTTT
TRBJ1-5 . . TRBV20-1 CSVSRKGYGHQPQHF TGCAGTGTTAGTCGGAAGGGGTACGGGCATCAGCCCCAGCATTTT
TRBJ1-1 . . TRBV7-8 CASSSSEANTEAFF TGTGCCAGCAGCTCCTCAGAGGCCAACACTGAAGCTTTCTTT
TRBJ1-3 . . TRBV7-9 CASSLAPISSGNTIYF TGTGCCAGCAGCTTAGCCCCGATCAGCTCTGGAAACACCATATATTTT
TRBJ1-1 TRBD1 . TRBV7-9 CASSVGQGTDTEAFF TGTGCCAGCAGCGTCGGACAGGGGACGGACACTGAAGCTTTCTTT
TRBJ2-7 TRBD1 . TRBV19 CASSWGQGYEQYF TGTGCCAGTAGTTGGGGACAGGGATACGAGCAGTACTTC
TRBJ1-2 TRBD1 . TRBV30 CAWTPGTGYYGYTF TGTGCCTGGACCCCCGGGACAGGGTACTATGGCTACACCTTC
TRBJ2-3 TRBD2 . TRBV5-1 CASSSRRGLGASDTQYF TGCGCCAGCAGCTCGCGCCGGGGACTAGGTGCGTCGGATACGCAGTATTTT
TRBJ2-1 TRBD1 . TRBV10-2 CASIPLTGESYNEQFF TGCGCCAGCATTCCACTTACAGGGGAATCCTACAATGAGCAGTTCTTC
TRBJ2-7 . . TRBV5-1 CASSGQGPYEQYF TGCGCCAGCAGCGGGCAGGGTCCCTACGAGCAGTACTTC
TRBJ1-1 . few TRBV27 CASSLSVRVNTEAFF TGTGCCAGCAGTTTATCGGTCAGGGTGAACACTGAAGCTTTCTTT
TRBJ2-3 . once TRBV28 CASSPYYGGGKDTQYF TGTGCCAGCAGTCCATACTATGGCGGGGGCAAAGATACGCAGTATTTT
TRBJ2-7 TRBD1 . TRBV7-9 CASSGALRTGSYEQYF TGTGCCAGCAGCGGAGCCCTTAGGACAGGGTCCTACGAGCAGTACTTC
TRBJ2-3 . . TRBV27 CASSLGGAASTDTQYF TGTGCCAGCAGCCTAGGCGGGGCGGCTAGCACAGATACGCAGTATTTT
TRBJ1-6 . . TRBV21-1 CASKTGARPYNSPLHF TGTGCCAGCAAAACAGGGGCGAGGCCCTATAATTCACCCCTCCACTTT
TRBJ1-5 TRBD1 . TRBV6-6 CASSYNQGARNQPQHF TGTGCCAGCAGCTATAATCAGGGGGCCAGAAATCAGCCCCAGCATTTT
TRBJ1-2 . . TRBV7-6 CASSPRALGELYGYTF TGTGCCAGCAGCCCCCGGGCCTTGGGAGAACTCTATGGCTACACCTTC
TRBJ1-4 TRBD1 . TRBV19 CASSGQISTNEKLFF TGTGCCAGCTCGGGACAGATATCAACTAATGAAAAACTGTTTTTT
TRBJ2-7 TRBD2 . TRBV3-1/TRBV3-2 CASSQRLAVSYEQYF TGTGCCAGCAGCCAGAGACTAGCGGTATCCTACGAGCAGTACTTC
TRBJ1-6 . few TRBV7-3 CASSFKGDSPLHF TGTGCCAGCAGCTTCAAGGGGGATTCACCCCTCCACTTT
TRBJ1-2 . . TRBV6-1 CASSESWGGDYGYTF TGTGCCAGCAGTGAAAGTTGGGGGGGTGACTATGGCTACACCTTC
TRBJ1-1 . once TRBV18 CASSPLRSPMNTEAFF TGTGCCAGCTCACCACTTCGGAGCCCCATGAACACTGAAGCTTTCTTT
TRBJ2-7 TRBD1 few TRBV29-1 CSVETQGAGSYEQYF TGCAGCGTTGAGACACAGGGGGCGGGATCCTACGAGCAGTACTTC
TRBJ2-7 TRBD1 . TRBV5-6 CASSVTVDRGPVPYEQYF TGTGCCAGCAGCGTAACGGTGGACAGGGGCCCGGTCCCCTACGAGCAGTACTTC
TRBJ2-3 TRBD1 . TRBV2 CASSEDRGRDTQYF TGTGCCAGCAGTGAAGACAGGGGGCGCGATACGCAGTATTTT
TRBJ2-5 TRBD2 . TRBV5-1 CASSASPSGGQETQYF TGCGCCAGCAGCGCCTCCCCTAGCGGGGGGCAAGAGACCCAGTACTTC
TRBJ1-1 TRBD1 many TRBV27 CASSIILPETGLEAFF TGTGCCAGCAGTATTATACTCCCTGAGACAGGGCTTGAAGCTTTCTTT
TRBJ1-1 . . TRBV3-1/TRBV3-2 CASSQGTRRNTEAFF TGTGCCAGCAGCCAAGGGACACGGAGGAACACTGAAGCTTTCTTT
TRBJ2-6 TRBD1 . TRBV30 CAGGQGLSGANVLTF TGTGCCGGGGGACAGGGGTTAAGTGGGGCCAACGTCCTGACTTTC
TRBJ1-6 TRBD1 . TRBV6-6 CASSLEGQGNSPLHF TGTGCCAGCAGTTTGGAGGGACAGGGGAATTCACCCCTCCACTTT
TRBJ2-3 TRBD1 . TRBV6-5 CATRDRGLISDTQYF TGTGCCACCCGGGACAGGGGGTTGATTTCGGATACGCAGTATTTT
TRBJ1-4 TRBD1 . TRBV3-1/TRBV3-2 CASSQEDRAGLFF TGTGCCAGCAGCCAAGAGGACAGGGCCGGACTGTTTTTT
TRBJ1-1 TRBD1 . TRBV12-5 CASGPDRGEAFF TGTGCTAGTGGCCCGGACAGGGGTGAAGCTTTCTTT
TRBJ1-2 TRBD1 . TRBV5-8 CASSASDRGPYSLYGYTF TGTGCCAGCAGCGCCTCGGACAGGGGGCCTTATTCACTCTATGGCTACACCTTC
TRBJ1-2 . . TRBV19 CASSIGSLGQPNYGYTF TGTGCCAGTAGTATCGGGTCGTTAGGACAGCCTAACTATGGCTACACCTTC
TRBJ2-6 TRBD1 . TRBV29-1 CSVLGAGTGPSGANVLTF TGCAGCGTTTTGGGGGCCGGGACAGGGCCCTCTGGGGCCAACGTCCTGACTTTC
TRBJ1-1 . few TRBV27 CASRQTGEAFF TGTGCCAGCAGACAGACAGGAGAAGCTTTCTTT
TRBJ2-7 TRBD1 . TRBV19 CASSTGQGSDEQYF TGTGCCAGTAGTACTGGACAGGGGAGCGACGAGCAGTACTTC
TRBJ1-5 . few TRBV19 CASSIPSGKDNQPQHF TGTGCCAGTAGTATACCCTCAGGGAAGGATAATCAGCCCCAGCATTTT
TRBJ2-7 . . TRBV30 CAGGRLETYEQYF TGTGCCGGGGGGAGGCTAGAGACCTACGAGCAGTACTTC
TRBJ1-2 . . TRBV3-1/TRBV3-2 CASSQDNRENGYTF TGTGCCAGCAGCCAGGACAACAGGGAGAATGGCTACACCTTC
TRBJ2-1 . . TRBV27 CASSSQLALKSGEQFF TGTGCCAGCAGTTCCCAACTGGCACTCAAGTCAGGAGAGCAGTTCTTC
TRBJ1-1 . . TRBV5-8 CASSSDSSPEAFF TGTGCCAGCAGCTCGGACAGTTCACCTGAAGCTTTCTTT
TRBJ2-5 . once TRBV11-2 CASSVSRGGGPGAQYF TGTGCCAGCAGCGTTAGTAGAGGGGGGGGCCCTGGAGCCCAGTACTTC